The 26 T cell receptor beta chains reported below all come from one sample, sequenced in a study of identical twins. TCRdb processed the 5' RACE reads anew with MiXCR; each CDR3 protein has one entry. Of around 290,000 distinct CDR3 sequences in the sample, roughly 10% were seen once. This sample was shared with a second study, whose subject was yellow fever vaccine responses in identical twins.

The sample taken for sequencing was CD8+ T cells sorted from blood. All receptors come from a woman between 18 and 30 years old in good health.

This clonotype came up a few times. The chain has TRBV2 and TRBJ2-7, with a possible D match to TRBD1 (5 bases). CDR1 and CDR2 from the germline V gene are SNHLY and FYNNEI. This CDR3 spans 14 amino acids. Deletions cut 3 bases from V and 1 base from J, with 10 bases between. CDR3 loop: CASSEGRGSYEQYF. CDR3 bases: TGTGCCAGCAGTGAGGGAAGGGGTTCCTACGAGCAGTACTTC.

This clonotype was seen many times. V and J are TRBV28 and TRBJ2-7; TRBD2 is a possible D gene (6 bases). The germline V and J ends were trimmed by 6 bases and 1 base, with 13 bases remaining between them. Per the germline V gene, CDR1 is MDHEN and CDR2 is SYDVKM. The CDR3 has 14 amino acids. Here the CDR3 reads CASRTGGQSYEQYF. CDR3 coding DNA: TGTGCCAGCAGAACCGGAGGGCAGTCCTACGAGCAGTACTTC.

The chain joins TRBV12-5 to TRBJ2-1; possibly TRBD1 or TRBD2 for D (5 bases each). V dropped 3 bases and J dropped 7 bases, with 16 bases sitting between them. Germline V gene data show CDR1 as LGHNT and CDR2 as FRNRAP. This CDR3 has 15 residues. CDR3 loop: CASGFTPRGANEQFF. In nucleotides, the CDR3 is TGTGCTAGTGGTTTCACCCCTCGAGGGGCTAATGAGCAGTTCTTC.

This chain connects TRBV5-1 to TRBJ2-2, with D hard to call. The germline gives CDR1 SGHRS, CDR2 YFSETQ. Trimming shortened V by 4 bases and J by 0 bases, and 10 bases separated the two germline ends. This CDR3 is 15 amino acids long. The CDR3 DNA follows: TGCGCCAGCAGCATCGTACCGTCGAACACCGGGGAGCTGTTTTTT. Translated: CASSIVPSNTGELFF.

V is TRBV6-4 and J is TRBJ2-2; the match to TRBD2 covers 7 bases. This CDR3 spans 15 amino acids. V was pared by 0 bases and J by 3 bases, with 1 base of the junction left unmatched. Germline CDR1 reads MRHNA; CDR2 reads SNTAGT. The CDR3 loop is CASSDSGGDTGELFF. CDR3 DNA: TGTGCCAGCAGTGACTCGGGGGGGGACACCGGGGAGCTGTTTTTT.

This clonotype was counted at least ten times. The chain couples TRBV7-2 to TRBJ2-7; TRBD1 matches 10 bases. CDR1 SGHTA and CDR2 FQGNSA come from the germline V gene. V gave up 5 bases and J gave up 0 bases; unmatched junction bases: 4. CDR3 length: 15 amino acids. DNA for the CDR3: TGTGCCAGCAGCGCGCGACAGGGGGCCTCCTACGAGCAGTACTTC. Its translation: CASSARQGASYEQYF.

This clonotype was seen ten or more times. The gene calls are TRBV6-2 or TRBV6-3 and TRBJ2-7; 8 nucleotides match TRBD1. The V gene end was trimmed by 6 bases and the J gene end by 2 bases; junction bases not matched to a gene: 9. CDR1 and CDR2 from the germline V gene are MNHEY and SVGEGT. This CDR3 has 15 amino acids. CDR3 coding DNA: TGTGCCAGCAGGGACGGACAGGGAGAAACCTACGAGCAGTACTTC. Encoded protein: CASRDGQGETYEQYF.

A few counts support this clonotype. The chain carries TRBV29-1 and TRBJ2-7; weak D call: TRBD1 (5 bases). Looked up from germline, CDR1 is SQVTM and CDR2 is ANQGSEA. The V end was cut by 7 bases, the J end by 0 bases, with 10 bases between. The CDR3 is made up of 12 amino acids. The CDR3 loop reads CSALQDSYEQYF. The CDR3 nucleotides are TGCAGCGCTTTACAGGACTCCTACGAGCAGTACTTC.

This clonotype was counted only a few times. The J gene is TRBJ2-1, the V gene TRBV28; D is unresolved. Germline V gene sequence: CDR1 MDHEN, CDR2 SYDVKM. The CDR3 length is 13 residues. The germline V and J ends were trimmed by 5 bases and 8 bases, with 13 bases remaining between them. This CDR3 reads CASSLRRVDEQFF. In DNA form, the CDR3 reads TGTGCCAGCAGTCTTCGACGAGTCGATGAGCAGTTCTTC.

Ten or more counts support this clonotype. The chain carries TRBV7-2 and TRBJ2-1; the match to TRBD2 covers 8 bases. This CDR3 has 16 residues. With 1 base clipped from V and 9 bases from J, the junction kept 11 bases outside the gene matches. Per germline, CDR1 SGHTA and CDR2 FQGNSA. CDR3 coding DNA: TGTGCCAGCAGCTTAGAACCCGGGAGGGTCTGGGGTGAGCAGTTCTTC. The encoded protein is CASSLEPGRVWGEQFF.

This clonotype has ten or more counts. The V gene is TRBV11-2, the J gene TRBJ1-1; D is ambiguous. The CDR3 has 14 residues. CDR1 SGHAT and CDR2 FQNNGV come from the germline V gene. Trimming took 1 base from V and 0 from J, leaving 6 bases between them. As DNA, the CDR3 is TGTGCCAGCAGCTTAGGCATCATGAACACTGAAGCTTTCTTT. Amino acid sequence: CASSLGIMNTEAFF. Together with reference TRBV11-2 and TRBJ1-1, the CDR3 gives the full variable domain: EAGVAQSPRYKIIEKRQSVAFWCNPISGHATLYWYQQILGQGPKLLIQFQNNGVVDDSQLPKDRFSAERLKGVDSTLKIQPAKLEDSAVYLCASSLGIMNTEAFFGQGTRLTVV.

The chain employs TRBV6-5 and TRBJ2-7, with D possibly TRBD2 on 5 matching bases. This CDR3 region has 14 residues. CDR1 is MNHEY and CDR2 is SVGAGI in the germline V gene. V was cut by 2 bases and J by 3 bases, with 11 bases left in between. The CDR3 spells CASSYGEGFYEQYF. In nucleotides, the CDR3 is TGTGCCAGCAGTTACGGTGAGGGTTTCTACGAGCAGTACTTC.

This chain links TRBV10-1 with TRBJ2-2; the D is unclear. This CDR3 spans 12 amino acids. Germline V gene sequence: CDR1 WNHNN, CDR2 SYGVQD (reference sequence). V was clipped by 6 bases and J by 4 bases, with 6 bases between them. CDR3 DNA: TGCGCCAGCAGCGGGTCCACCGGGGAGCTGTTTTTT. It encodes CASSGSTGELFF.

This clonotype was counted ten times or more. CDR3 in amino acids: CASRPGSYNEQFF. The CDR3 DNA reads TGTGCCAGCAGGCCGGGGTCCTACAATGAGCAGTTCTTC. This chain uses TRBV2 with TRBJ2-1, with TRBD2 as a possible D gene (5 bases). V shed 6 bases and J shed 1 base, with 7 bases lying between them. CDR1 and CDR2 (germline): SNHLY, FYNNEI. This CDR3 is built from 13 residues.

About this clonotype: A much more abundant neighbour one base away suggests this may be a read error. The V and J genes are TRBV4-1 and TRBJ2-3; D is uncertain. Germline loops: CDR1 MGHRA, CDR2 YSYEKL. The CDR3 length is 14 residues. V was trimmed by 5 bases and J by 4 bases, leaving 13 bases between them. The CDR3 reads CASSEVAVADTQYF. For the CDR3, the DNA is TGCGCCAGCAGCGAAGTGGCGGTTGCAGATACGCAGTATTTT.

In its sample, this clonotype was seen a few times. The rearrangement joins TRBV6-5 to TRBJ2-3; 7 positions match TRBD2. This CDR3 spans 12 amino acids. Unmatched junction bases numbered 2, after V lost 6 bases and J lost 5 bases. In germline, CDR1 is MNHEY, CDR2 SVGAGI. CDR3 nucleotides: TGTGCCAGCAGAACGGGAGGAGATACGCAGTATTTT. As protein: CASRTGGDTQYF.

The rearrangement uses TRBV7-4 and TRBJ2-4; 11 bases line up with TRBD2. J was trimmed by 4 bases and V by 3 bases; bases with no gene match: 17. The CDR3 is 20 amino acids. Germline V gene lookup returns CDR1 SGHVT and CDR2 SQSDAQ. In DNA form, the CDR3 reads TGTGCCAGCAGCTTCCTGGACAGCAATACGGGACTAGCGGAGAAAAACATTCAGTACTTC. It translates to CASSFLDSNTGLAEKNIQYF.

This clonotype occurred a few times. The chain recombines TRBV10-3 with TRBJ1-1, with no clear D. The germline V and J ends were trimmed by 2 bases and 0 bases, with 10 bases remaining between them. The germline V gene has CDR1 ENHRY and CDR2 SYGVKD. CDR3 length: 15 residues. CDR3 loop: CAISEGQQLNTEAFF. The CDR3 DNA reads as TGTGCCATCAGTGAGGGTCAGCAATTGAACACTGAAGCTTTCTTT.

This clonotype was detected many times. This rearrangement joins TRBV4-3 to TRBJ2-1; 8 bases are a match to TRBD2. The germline V gene has CDR1 LGHNA and CDR2 YSLEER. The J segment lost 6 bases and the V segment lost 1 base, leaving 11 bases of the junction unmatched. This CDR3 comprises 17 residues. Here the CDR3 reads CASSQVPRTSMGNEQFF. The CDR3 nucleotides are TGCGCCAGCAGCCAAGTCCCCCGGACTAGCATGGGCAATGAGCAGTTCTTC.

This clonotype was seen a handful of times. Written as DNA, the CDR3 is TGTGCCACCAGCAGAGATCGGGCAGATTATGGCTACACCTTC. Translated: CATSRDRADYGYTF. The chain links TRBV15 to TRBJ1-2; D is unresolved. V lost 0 bases to trimming and J lost 5 bases, with 10 bases between them. The V gene's germline CDR1 is LNHNV and CDR2 YYDKDF (reference sequence). This CDR3 has 14 residues.

V and J are TRBV5-1 and TRBJ2-1; the D is unclear. Trimming took 4 bases from V and 7 from J, leaving 15 bases between them. Germline values: CDR1 SGHRS, CDR2 YFSETQ. The CDR3 extends over 14 amino acids. CDR3 DNA: TGCGCCAGCAGCCCGCTGTTTGCTTGGAATGAGCAGTTCTTC. Translating gives CASSPLFAWNEQFF.

This clonotype occurred a few times. The chain uses TRBV16 and TRBJ2-2, with TRBD2 matching 8 bases. The CDR3 has 18 residues. V was clipped by 6 bases and J by 4 bases; unmatched bases: 16. The V gene's germline CDR1 is KGHSY and CDR2 FQNENV. The CDR3 is CASSPNSGARMVTGELFF. The DNA of the CDR3 is TGTGCCAGCAGTCCTAATAGCGGGGCCCGGATGGTCACCGGGGAGCTGTTTTTT.

This chain uses TRBV6-1 with TRBJ2-1; D is unresolved. The germline V and J ends were trimmed by 8 bases and 7 bases, with 27 bases remaining between them. There are 17 residues in the CDR3. From germline, CDR1 is MNHNS and CDR2 SASEGT. This CDR3 is CASYPGGASLWANEQFF. The DNA for the CDR3 is TGTGCCAGCTATCCGGGTGGAGCCTCGTTATGGGCAAATGAGCAGTTCTTC.

The rearrangement joins TRBV29-1 to TRBJ1-2; 7 bases agree with TRBD1. Germline CDR1 and CDR2: SQVTM and ANQGSEA. This CDR3 is built from 11 residues. After removal of 6 bases from V and 8 bases from J, the junction contained 6 bases not matched to a gene. CDR3 bases: TGCAGCGTAGGGACAGCTGGCGGCTACACCTTC. Its protein product is CSVGTAGGYTF.

This clonotype was observed at least ten times. The chain links TRBV29-1 to TRBJ2-5, with D possibly being TRBD2 (6 bases). The germline V and J ends were trimmed by 7 bases and 2 bases, with 14 bases remaining between them. The CDR3 runs 13 residues. The germline V gene encodes CDR1 SQVTM and CDR2 ANQGSEA. CDR3 loop: CSARTGGQETQYF. CDR3 nucleotides: TGCAGCGCTCGGACTGGGGGGCAAGAGACCCAGTACTTC.

This clonotype was detected many times. The V and J genes are TRBV28 and TRBJ2-7; no clear D. The CDR3 is 15 amino acids. Germline V gene data show CDR1 as MDHEN and CDR2 as SYDVKM. V was pared by 5 bases and J by 2 bases, with 16 bases between. The CDR3 sequence is CASSPSIDITYEQYF. DNA of the CDR3: TGTGCCAGCAGTCCATCAATAGACATCACCTACGAGCAGTACTTC. Looking up the rest from reference TRBV28 and TRBJ2-7 gives the full variable domain: DVKVTQSSRYLVKRTGEKVFLECVQDMDHENMFWYRQDPGLGLRLIYFSYDVKMKEKGDIPEGYSVSREKKERFSLILESASTNQTSMYLCASSPSIDITYEQYFGPGTRLTVT.